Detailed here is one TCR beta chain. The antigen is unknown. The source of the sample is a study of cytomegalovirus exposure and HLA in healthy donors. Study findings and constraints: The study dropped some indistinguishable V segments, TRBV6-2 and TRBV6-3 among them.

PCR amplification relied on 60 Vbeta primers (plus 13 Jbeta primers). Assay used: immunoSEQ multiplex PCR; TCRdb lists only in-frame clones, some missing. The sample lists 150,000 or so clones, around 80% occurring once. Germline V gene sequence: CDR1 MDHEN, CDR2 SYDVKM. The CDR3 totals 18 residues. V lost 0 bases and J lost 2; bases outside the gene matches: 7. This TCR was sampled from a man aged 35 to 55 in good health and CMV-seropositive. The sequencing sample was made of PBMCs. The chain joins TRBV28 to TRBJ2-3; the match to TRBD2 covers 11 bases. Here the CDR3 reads CASSLWGLAAEFTDTQYF. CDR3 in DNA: TGTGCCAGCAGTTTATGGGGACTAGCGGCTGAATTCACAGATACGCAGTATTTT.